A selection of T cell receptor beta chains follows, all from one sample in a study of blood T cell repertoires in COVID-19. Measured with immunoSEQ multiplex PCR; TCRdb has only the in-frame clones, and not every one. The sample records around 100,000 clones, just under 90% being singletons. Sequenced material: peripheral blood. These receptor sequences come from a human donor in a cohort sampled during active COVID-19. The CDR3 runs from the conserved cysteine through the conserved F or W. Fields, in order: CDR3 protein, CDR3 DNA, clone size, V gene, J gene, D gene. D genes are given only for firm matches. Not all rows give a size; the values are once, few, many and, for expanded clones, a class.

CASSASYNEQFF	TGTGCCAGCAGCGCCAGCTACAATGAGCAGTTCTTC	-	TRBV9	TRBJ2-1	-
CASSLTGGSYNEQFF	TGTGCCAGCAGCCTCACAGGTGGCTCCTACAATGAGCAGTTCTTC	-	TRBV7-6	TRBJ2-1	-
CASSSGSTDTQYF	TGTGCCAGCAGCTCCGGGTCCACAGATACGCAGTATTTT	-	TRBV5-6	TRBJ2-3	-
CASSLTSSGARDEQFF	TGTGCCAGCAGCTTAACGTCTAGCGGAGCCCGGGATGAGCAGTTCTTC	-	TRBV7-3	TRBJ2-1	TRBD2
CASSLEPTGKFF	TGTGCCAGCAGCTTAGAACCCACAGGGAAGTTCTTC	-	TRBV11-2	TRBJ2-1	-
CASSHARQGAPYSNQPQHF	TGTGCCAGCAGCCATGCACGACAGGGGGCACCTTATAGCAATCAGCCCCAGCATTTT	-	TRBV14	TRBJ1-5	TRBD1
CASSLSLSSYNEQFF	TGCGCCAGCAGCTTGAGCTTGAGCTCCTACAATGAGCAGTTCTTC	-	TRBV5-1	TRBJ2-1	-
CASSTRISGSRDEQFF	TGTGCCAGCTCAACTAGAATTAGCGGGAGTCGAGATGAGCAGTTCTTC	few	TRBV18	TRBJ2-1	TRBD2
CASSLASGEWETQYF	TGTGCCAGCAGCTTGGCTAGCGGGGAGTGGGAGACCCAGTACTTC	-	TRBV7-2	TRBJ2-5	TRBD2
CASSLLQGEKLFF	TGCGCCAGCAGCTTACTTCAGGGTGAAAAACTGTTTTTT	-	TRBV5-1	TRBJ1-4	-
CASSPSFNTEAFF	TGTGCCAGCAGCCCCAGTTTTAACACTGAAGCTTTCTTT	-	TRBV7-9	TRBJ1-1	-
CASTSGQGGLEQYF	TGTGCCAGTACCTCAGGACAGGGGGGTCTCGAGCAGTACTTC	-	TRBV6-5	TRBJ2-7	TRBD1
CASRRVPNTEAFF	TGTGCCAGCAGGCGGGTCCCAAACACTGAAGCTTTCTTT	-	TRBV27	TRBJ1-1	-
CSVEGSGGREQYF	TGCAGCGTTGAAGGGTCAGGAGGACGTGAGCAGTACTTC	few	TRBV29-1	TRBJ2-7	-
CASSQEGLGSGSGYTF	TGTGCCAGCAGCCAAGAAGGGTTGGGGAGCGGGAGCGGCTACACCTTC	-	TRBV3-1/TRBV3-2	TRBJ1-2	-
CASRDSGFNTEAFF	TGTGCCAGCAGGGATTCAGGGTTTAACACTGAAGCTTTCTTT	once	TRBV2	TRBJ1-1	-
CASSENSVAKNIQYF	TGTGCCAGCAGTGAGAACAGTGTAGCCAAAAACATTCAGTACTTC	-	TRBV2	TRBJ2-4	-
CASSVTEQGNLYGYTF	TGTGCCAGCAGTGTAACAGAACAGGGAAACCTCTATGGCTACACCTTC	-	TRBV6-1	TRBJ1-2	-
CASSLADTQYF	TGTGCCAGCAGCTTAGCGGATACGCAGTATTTT	-	TRBV7-3	TRBJ2-3	-
CASSDVAGGGTDTQYF	TGCGCCAGCAGTGACGTAGCGGGAGGGGGCACAGATACGCAGTATTTT	-	TRBV10-2	TRBJ2-3	TRBD2
CASTGQSYQPQHF	TGTGCCAGCACCGGACAGTCGTATCAGCCCCAGCATTTT	-	TRBV2	TRBJ1-5	-
CASSLGVNSDYGYTF	TGCGCCAGCAGCTTAGGGGTTAATTCCGACTATGGCTACACCTTC	-	TRBV5-1	TRBJ1-2	-
CASSWGTSGTETQYF	TGTGCCAGCAGCTGGGGGACTAGCGGGACGGAGACCCAGTACTTC	-	TRBV3-1/TRBV3-2	TRBJ2-5	TRBD2
CASSATPGLAGEVGTDTQYF	TGTGCCAGCAGCGCCACCCCGGGACTAGCGGGAGAGGTGGGAACAGATACGCAGTATTTT	-	TRBV13	TRBJ2-3	TRBD2
CASSPNPGQVRVEQFF	TGTGCCAGCTCACCAAATCCGGGACAAGTCAGGGTTGAGCAGTTCTTC	once	TRBV18	TRBJ2-1	-
CASSLEAGEYGYTF	TGCGCCAGCAGCTTGGAGGCAGGGGAGTATGGCTACACCTTC	-	TRBV5-1	TRBJ1-2	-
CASSTGGLGEQYF	TGTGCCAGCAGTACGGGAGGCCTAGGGGAGCAGTACTTC	-	TRBV7-8	TRBJ2-7	TRBD2
CASSSGLAETQYF	TGTGCCAGCAGTTCTGGACTAGCGGAGACCCAGTACTTC	-	TRBV28	TRBJ2-5	TRBD2
CASQDRKGGNTIYF	TGTGCCAGCCAGGACAGGAAAGGAGGAAACACCATATATTTT	-	TRBV11-2	TRBJ1-3	TRBD1
CASSLSTRNTIYF	TGTGCCAGCAGCCTATCGACACGGAACACCATATATTTT	-	TRBV3-1/TRBV3-2	TRBJ1-3	-
CASSSVAGGSDTQYF	TGTGCCAGCAGCTCCGTAGCGGGAGGTTCAGATACGCAGTATTTT	-	TRBV7-2	TRBJ2-3	TRBD2
CASSPPTANYGYTF	TGTGCCAGCTCACCACCAACAGCAAACTATGGCTACACCTTC	once	TRBV18	TRBJ1-2	-
CASSSSGTSAYNEQFF	TGTGCCAGCAGCTCATCCGGGACTAGCGCCTACAATGAGCAGTTCTTC	-	TRBV11-3	TRBJ2-1	TRBD2
CASSLIGSLNTGELFF	TGTGCCAGCAGCTTAATCGGGTCCCTAAACACCGGGGAGCTGTTTTTT	once	TRBV7-3	TRBJ2-2	-
CASSSSGTSYEQYF	TGTGCCAGCAGCTCTTCCGGGACTAGCTACGAGCAGTACTTC	-	TRBV9	TRBJ2-7	TRBD2
CASSIGFRVNTEAFF	TGTGCCAGTAGTATAGGGTTCAGGGTGAACACTGAAGCTTTCTTT	-	TRBV19	TRBJ1-1	-
CSVVYASGTSYEQYF	TGCAGCGTTGTATACGCTAGCGGTACCTCCTACGAGCAGTACTTC	-	TRBV29-1	TRBJ2-7	TRBD2
CASSPAPGQGGPQHF	TGTGCCAGCTCACCAGCGCCTGGGCAGGGGGGACCCCAGCATTTT	-	TRBV18	TRBJ1-5	TRBD1
CASSPGTALYGYTF	TGTGCCAGCAGCCCCGGGACAGCACTCTATGGCTACACCTTC	-	TRBV7-6	TRBJ1-2	TRBD1
CASSGQTVWNTEAFF	TGTGCCAGCTCAGGCCAGACAGTTTGGAACACTGAAGCTTTCTTT	-	TRBV18	TRBJ1-1	-
CASSSGTQSSYNEQFF	TGTGCCAGCAGCTCCGGGACACAGAGCTCCTACAATGAGCAGTTCTTC	-	TRBV7-9	TRBJ2-1	-
CASSPRWGATGELFF	TGTGCCAGCAGCCCCCGCTGGGGCGCCACCGGGGAGCTGTTTTTT	few	TRBV9	TRBJ2-2	-
CASSSGIYNEQFF	TGTGCCAGCAGCTCCGGGATTTACAATGAGCAGTTCTTC	-	TRBV7-3	TRBJ2-1	-
CASSTLGDRLEKLFF	TGTGCCAGCAGTACATTGGGGGACAGGCTTGAAAAACTGTTTTTT	-	TRBV6-2/TRBV6-3	TRBJ1-4	TRBD1
CASSEGLAGVYSYEQYF	TGCGCCAGCAGCGAGGGACTAGCGGGGGTGTACAGCTACGAGCAGTACTTC	-	TRBV10-2	TRBJ2-7	TRBD2
CASSSDREDWQPQHF	TGTGCCAGCAGTTCGGACAGGGAGGATTGGCAGCCCCAGCATTTT	-	TRBV25-1	TRBJ1-5	TRBD1
CASPSGQNYEQYF	TGTGCCAGCCCGTCTGGACAGAACTACGAGCAGTACTTC	few	TRBV7-3	TRBJ2-7	-
CASSRDINTEAFF	TGTGCCAGCAGCCGGGATATCAACACTGAAGCTTTCTTT	-	TRBV7-6	TRBJ1-1	-
CASSPSGGGETQYF	TGTGCCAGCAGCCCTAGCGGAGGGGGGGAGACCCAGTACTTC	-	TRBV7-9	TRBJ2-5	-
CASSLSGTGPYEQYF	TGTGCCAGCAGTTTATCCGGGACAGGGCCCTACGAGCAGTACTTC	-	TRBV28	TRBJ2-7	TRBD1
CASSVGWTGGYNEQFF	TGTGCCAGCAGCGTAGGTTGGACAGGGGGCTACAATGAGCAGTTCTTC	-	TRBV9	TRBJ2-1	TRBD1